This T cell receptor (beta chain) was identified during a study of cytomegalovirus exposure and HLA in healthy donors. Overall study findings and caveats: Specificity for CMV antigens was confirmed in vitro for a few of the CMV-associated chains.

CDR3 length equals 19 residues. The germline CDR1 and CDR2 sequences are LNHNV and YYDKDF (reference sequence). Losses at the gene ends were 5 bases for V and 1 base for J; bases not matched to a gene: 14. TCRdb's table, derived via immunoSEQ multiplex PCR, lists solely in-frame clones and lacks some. This sample has 110,000 to 150,000 clones, with approximately 89% found just once. As regards this clone: Its antigen is currently unknown.

This clonotype was sampled from a man younger than 35 in good health and CMV-seronegative. The material sequenced was PBMCs. The chain is built from TRBV15 and TRBJ2-6; TRBD1 aligns across 7 bases. In DNA, the CDR3 is TGTGCCACCAGCGGCCCTGACAGGGTCCGCACTTCTGGGGCCAACGTCCTGACTTTC. This translates into CATSGPDRVRTSGANVLTF.